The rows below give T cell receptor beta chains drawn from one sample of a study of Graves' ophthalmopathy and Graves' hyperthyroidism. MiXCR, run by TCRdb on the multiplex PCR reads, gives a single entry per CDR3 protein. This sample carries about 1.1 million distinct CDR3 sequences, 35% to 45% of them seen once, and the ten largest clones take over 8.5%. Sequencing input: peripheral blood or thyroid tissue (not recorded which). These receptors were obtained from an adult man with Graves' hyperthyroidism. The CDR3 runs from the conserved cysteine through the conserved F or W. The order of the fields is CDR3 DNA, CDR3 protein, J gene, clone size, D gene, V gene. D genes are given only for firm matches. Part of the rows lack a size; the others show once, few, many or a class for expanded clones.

cdr3_nt: TGTGCCAGCAGTGACAGAGCCGCCTCTGGGGCCAACGTCCTGACTTTC
cdr3_aa: CASSDRAASGANVLTF
j_call: TRBJ2-6
clone_size: many
d_call: NA
v_call: TRBV6-4

cdr3_nt: TGTGCCAGCAGCTTGAACGATGATCAGCCCCAGCATTTT
cdr3_aa: CASSLNDDQPQHF
j_call: TRBJ1-5
clone_size: many
d_call: NA
v_call: TRBV11-2

cdr3_nt: TGCAGTGCTAGAGACGGGGGCGCGGGCACCGGGGAGCTGTTTTTT
cdr3_aa: CSARDGGAGTGELFF
j_call: TRBJ2-2
clone_size: few
d_call: NA
v_call: TRBV20-1

cdr3_nt: TGCAGCGTTGATGTGCCGGGATCTTGGGGCTACACCTTC
cdr3_aa: CSVDVPGSWGYTF
j_call: TRBJ1-2
clone_size: many
d_call: NA
v_call: TRBV29-1

cdr3_nt: TGTGCCGGCAGGAGCGCGGAGACCCAGTACTTC
cdr3_aa: CAGRSAETQYF
j_call: TRBJ2-5
clone_size: few
d_call: NA
v_call: TRBV30

cdr3_nt: TGCGCCAGCAGCCAAGTAGGGATTAATGAAAAACTGTTTTTT
cdr3_aa: CASSQVGINEKLFF
j_call: TRBJ1-4
clone_size: few
d_call: NA
v_call: TRBV4-3

cdr3_nt: TGCAGCGTTGAAGGTTACAGGGGGGAAGCTTTCTTT
cdr3_aa: CSVEGYRGEAFF
j_call: TRBJ1-1
clone_size: NA
d_call: TRBD1
v_call: TRBV29-1

cdr3_nt: TGTGCCAGCACCAGCGGGAGGCGGTACGAGCAGTACTTC
cdr3_aa: CASTSGRRYEQYF
j_call: TRBJ2-7
clone_size: few
d_call: TRBD2
v_call: TRBV10-2

cdr3_nt: TGTGCCAGCAGCGGCGCCTGGGTTTACGAGCAGTACTTC
cdr3_aa: CASSGAWVYEQYF
j_call: TRBJ2-7
clone_size: many
d_call: NA
v_call: TRBV12-3/TRBV12-4

cdr3_nt: TGTGCCAGCAGAGGTCTTAGCGGTGAGATGAAGACCCAGTACTTC
cdr3_aa: CASRGLSGEMKTQYF
j_call: TRBJ2-5
clone_size: many
d_call: NA
v_call: TRBV11-2

cdr3_nt: TGTGCCAGCAGTTGGGACAGGCTTGGAAACACCATATATTTT
cdr3_aa: CASSWDRLGNTIYF
j_call: TRBJ1-3
clone_size: few
d_call: TRBD1
v_call: TRBV12-3/TRBV12-4

cdr3_nt: TGTGCCAGCAGTGATGTTGGAGGGGGCAATCAGCCCCAGCATTTT
cdr3_aa: CASSDVGGGNQPQHF
j_call: TRBJ1-5
clone_size: many
d_call: NA
v_call: TRBV6-1

cdr3_nt: TGCAGTGCTCACAGGTCGGAGAATCAGCCCCAGCATTTT
cdr3_aa: CSAHRSENQPQHF
j_call: TRBJ1-5
clone_size: many
d_call: NA
v_call: TRBV20-1

cdr3_nt: TGCGCCAGCAGCTACCCGGACGGATCGAATCAGCCCCAGCATTTT
cdr3_aa: CASSYPDGSNQPQHF
j_call: TRBJ1-5
clone_size: NA
d_call: NA
v_call: TRBV7-8

cdr3_nt: TGCAGTGCTAGAGTCAGAAACACTGAAGCTTTCTTT
cdr3_aa: CSARVRNTEAFF
j_call: TRBJ1-1
clone_size: many
d_call: NA
v_call: TRBV20-1

cdr3_nt: TGCGCCAGCAGCCAAGCCCGGACAGGGCATGGCTACACCTTC
cdr3_aa: CASSQARTGHGYTF
j_call: TRBJ1-2
clone_size: many
d_call: TRBD1
v_call: TRBV4-1

cdr3_nt: TGTGCCAGCAGCCTCCGGGACGACTCCTACGAGCAGTACTTC
cdr3_aa: CASSLRDDSYEQYF
j_call: TRBJ2-7
clone_size: many
d_call: NA
v_call: TRBV7-9

cdr3_nt: TGTGCCAGCAGTCTCACAGGTCAGGGAAACTATGGCTACACCTTC
cdr3_aa: CASSLTGQGNYGYTF
j_call: TRBJ1-2
clone_size: many
d_call: NA
v_call: TRBV12-3/TRBV12-4

cdr3_nt: TGTGCCACATGCGTGGGTGGCACCGGGGAGCTGTTTTTT
cdr3_aa: CATCVGGTGELFF
j_call: TRBJ2-2
clone_size: NA
d_call: NA
v_call: TRBV12-3/TRBV12-4

cdr3_nt: TGTGCCAGCAGCGTCCCCGGGACTAGCGGGAGGGCCCAAGAGACCCAGTACTTC
cdr3_aa: CASSVPGTSGRAQETQYF
j_call: TRBJ2-5
clone_size: NA
d_call: TRBD2
v_call: TRBV9

cdr3_nt: TGTGCCAGCTCACCACCCTCGGTGGACGAAGAGACCCAGTACTTC
cdr3_aa: CASSPPSVDEETQYF
j_call: TRBJ2-5
clone_size: few
d_call: NA
v_call: TRBV18

cdr3_nt: TGCAGTGCTAGACGACCGGGGCCCCCCGTCTACAATCAGCCCCAGCATTTT
cdr3_aa: CSARRPGPPVYNQPQHF
j_call: TRBJ1-5
clone_size: NA
d_call: NA
v_call: TRBV20-1

cdr3_nt: TGTGCCAGCAGCCAAGATCTGGGCGGGAGCCCCTACGAGCAGTACTTC
cdr3_aa: CASSQDLGGSPYEQYF
j_call: TRBJ2-7
clone_size: many
d_call: TRBD2
v_call: TRBV14

cdr3_nt: TGTGCCAGCAGCGCATGGGACACCCCGGGGCCCGAGCAGTACTTC
cdr3_aa: CASSAWDTPGPEQYF
j_call: TRBJ2-7
clone_size: NA
d_call: NA
v_call: TRBV9

cdr3_nt: TGTGCCAGCAGCCCGGGGACGCCTTCAACCACCGGGGAGCTGTTTTTT
cdr3_aa: CASSPGTPSTTGELFF
j_call: TRBJ2-2
clone_size: few
d_call: NA
v_call: TRBV13

cdr3_nt: TGTGCCAGCAGCCTTTCGGACGCAGGCAATTATGGCTACACCTTC
cdr3_aa: CASSLSDAGNYGYTF
j_call: TRBJ1-2
clone_size: many
d_call: NA
v_call: TRBV9

cdr3_nt: TGTGCCAGCAGTTCGATCGGCACCGGGGAGCTGTTTTTT
cdr3_aa: CASSSIGTGELFF
j_call: TRBJ2-2
clone_size: NA
d_call: NA
v_call: TRBV6-2/TRBV6-3

cdr3_nt: TGCAGTGCAGGTCCCCATACTAGCGGGAGGGCCGGGTGGTACTTC
cdr3_aa: CSAGPHTSGRAGWYF
j_call: TRBJ2-7
clone_size: NA
d_call: TRBD2
v_call: TRBV20-1

cdr3_nt: TGTGCCAGCTCACAGACAGAAACGAACACTGAAGCTTTCTTT
cdr3_aa: CASSQTETNTEAFF
j_call: TRBJ1-1
clone_size: few
d_call: NA
v_call: TRBV18

cdr3_nt: TGTGCCAGCAACCCGGGACACCCATATGGCTACACCTTC
cdr3_aa: CASNPGHPYGYTF
j_call: TRBJ1-2
clone_size: many
d_call: NA
v_call: TRBV12-3/TRBV12-4

cdr3_nt: TGTGCCAGCAGCAAATTGTACGAGCAGTACTTC
cdr3_aa: CASSKLYEQYF
j_call: TRBJ2-7
clone_size: few
d_call: NA
v_call: TRBV6-2/TRBV6-3

cdr3_nt: TGTGCCAGCCACAGGTCGCAGGGTCACCGAAATCAGCCCCAGCATTTT
cdr3_aa: CASHRSQGHRNQPQHF
j_call: TRBJ1-5
clone_size: NA
d_call: NA
v_call: TRBV25-1

cdr3_nt: TGTGCCACCAGCAGAGGGACTAGCGGGGGGGCGGAGACCCGGTACTTC
cdr3_aa: CATSRGTSGGAETRYF
j_call: TRBJ2-5
clone_size: NA
d_call: TRBD2
v_call: TRBV15

cdr3_nt: TGCAGTCCTCTGATCCCGGGACTTACCTACACCTTC
cdr3_aa: CSPLIPGLTYTF
j_call: TRBJ1-2
clone_size: many
d_call: NA
v_call: TRBV20-1

cdr3_nt: TGTGCCAGCAGTGCAGCAGAATCCTACGAGCAGTACTTC
cdr3_aa: CASSAAESYEQYF
j_call: TRBJ2-7
clone_size: many
d_call: NA
v_call: TRBV2

cdr3_nt: TGTGCCAGCACCCTGAAGACTGGTTTGGGCACTGAAGCTTTCTTT
cdr3_aa: CASTLKTGLGTEAFF
j_call: TRBJ1-1
clone_size: many
d_call: NA
v_call: TRBV7-2

cdr3_nt: TGTGCCACCAGCGACAGGGTCTATGGCTACACCTTC
cdr3_aa: CATSDRVYGYTF
j_call: TRBJ1-2
clone_size: many
d_call: TRBD1
v_call: TRBV15

cdr3_nt: TGTGCCAGCAGTCATCTGGGGACGGACTATGGCTACACCTTC
cdr3_aa: CASSHLGTDYGYTF
j_call: TRBJ1-2
clone_size: NA
d_call: NA
v_call: TRBV2

cdr3_nt: TGTGCCAGTAGTAGGACAGGGGGCGCGGAGCCCCAGCATTTT
cdr3_aa: CASSRTGGAEPQHF
j_call: TRBJ1-5
clone_size: few
d_call: TRBD1
v_call: TRBV19

cdr3_nt: TGCAGTGCTAGAGGGGCTAGCGGAGATTACTCCTACGAGCAGTACTTC
cdr3_aa: CSARGASGDYSYEQYF
j_call: TRBJ2-7
clone_size: many
d_call: TRBD2
v_call: TRBV20-1

cdr3_nt: TGTGCCAGCAGTGGCGATAGGGAGAAACAGTACTTC
cdr3_aa: CASSGDREKQYF
j_call: TRBJ2-5
clone_size: NA
d_call: NA
v_call: TRBV2

cdr3_nt: TGTGCCAGTTCCTCCGGGACTAGCACAATGTTAACCGGGGAGCTGTTTTTT
cdr3_aa: CASSSGTSTMLTGELFF
j_call: TRBJ2-2
clone_size: NA
d_call: TRBD2
v_call: TRBV6-6

cdr3_nt: TGTGCCAGCAGCCCCCGGACAGAAGTCACTGAAGCTTTCTTT
cdr3_aa: CASSPRTEVTEAFF
j_call: TRBJ1-1
clone_size: few
d_call: NA
v_call: TRBV7-8

cdr3_nt: TGTGCCAGCAGCTTGGGACCTCTTCGCGAGCAGTACTTC
cdr3_aa: CASSLGPLREQYF
j_call: TRBJ2-7
clone_size: many
d_call: NA
v_call: TRBV7-2

cdr3_nt: TGTGCCTGGAGTGTGGGGGCCACTGAAGCTTTCTTT
cdr3_aa: CAWSVGATEAFF
j_call: TRBJ1-1
clone_size: NA
d_call: NA
v_call: TRBV30

cdr3_nt: TGCGCCAGCAGCCCTCGGGGACAGGACTATGGCTACACCTTC
cdr3_aa: CASSPRGQDYGYTF
j_call: TRBJ1-2
clone_size: many
d_call: TRBD1
v_call: TRBV5-1

cdr3_nt: TGCGCCAATAACCGGGACAGGATCCAAGAGACCCAGTACTTC
cdr3_aa: CANNRDRIQETQYF
j_call: TRBJ2-5
clone_size: NA
d_call: TRBD1
v_call: TRBV10-2

cdr3_nt: TGCAGCGTTGAAGAAAAGGAAGATTATGGCTACACCTTC
cdr3_aa: CSVEEKEDYGYTF
j_call: TRBJ1-2
clone_size: many
d_call: NA
v_call: TRBV29-1

cdr3_nt: TGTGCCAGCAGTACCTCAAGGGGCTGGAATTCACCCCTCCACTTT
cdr3_aa: CASSTSRGWNSPLHF
j_call: TRBJ1-6
clone_size: NA
d_call: NA
v_call: TRBV28

cdr3_nt: TGCAGCGCGGTTCGTCCGGGGTACTATGGCTACACCTTC
cdr3_aa: CSAVRPGYYGYTF
j_call: TRBJ1-2
clone_size: many
d_call: NA
v_call: TRBV29-1

cdr3_nt: TGTGCCAGCAGTCTATACGACACTGCCGGCTACACCTTC
cdr3_aa: CASSLYDTAGYTF
j_call: TRBJ1-2
clone_size: NA
d_call: NA
v_call: TRBV25-1

cdr3_nt: TGCAGTGTGATAGGACAGGGAATGTACGAGCAGTACTTC
cdr3_aa: CSVIGQGMYEQYF
j_call: TRBJ2-7
clone_size: many
d_call: TRBD1
v_call: TRBV20-1

cdr3_nt: TGTGCCACCAGCAGAGATCGAGCGGTGACAGGGGGTGGTTTCTTT
cdr3_aa: CATSRDRAVTGGGFF
j_call: TRBJ1-1
clone_size: NA
d_call: TRBD1
v_call: TRBV15

cdr3_nt: TGTGCCATCAGTGATGAAGACAGATATAGCAATCAGCCCCAGCATTTT
cdr3_aa: CAISDEDRYSNQPQHF
j_call: TRBJ1-5
clone_size: NA
d_call: NA
v_call: TRBV10-3

cdr3_nt: TGTGCCAGCAGGCTCGATATGGGGACTAGGGGGAGTTACGAGCAGTACTTC
cdr3_aa: CASRLDMGTRGSYEQYF
j_call: TRBJ2-7
clone_size: NA
d_call: TRBD2
v_call: TRBV7-8

cdr3_nt: TGCAGCGTTGGGTCCCCTGGGGGGGAGACCCAGTACTTC
cdr3_aa: CSVGSPGGETQYF
j_call: TRBJ2-5
clone_size: NA
d_call: NA
v_call: TRBV29-1

cdr3_nt: TGTGCCAGCAGCGTGACCATGGGGGGAAACGAAAAACTGTTTTTT
cdr3_aa: CASSVTMGGNEKLFF
j_call: TRBJ1-4
clone_size: many
d_call: NA
v_call: TRBV9

cdr3_nt: TGCAGCGTGGGGGGCTACTATGGCTACACCTTC
cdr3_aa: CSVGGYYGYTF
j_call: TRBJ1-2
clone_size: once
d_call: NA
v_call: TRBV29-1

cdr3_nt: TGTGCCAGCGGAGGAGGAGGGGCGTCGCCCCAGCATTTT
cdr3_aa: CASGGGGASPQHF
j_call: TRBJ1-5
clone_size: many
d_call: NA
v_call: TRBV7-2